The entry below describes one TCR beta chain. This CDR3 is built from 13 residues. V lost 7 bases to trimming and J lost 8 bases, with 17 bases between them. Germline CDR1 LNHDA, CDR2 SQIVND (reference sequence). This record comes from a study of blood T cell repertoires in COVID-19. Looking at the study overall: The origin of the acute and convalescent COVID-19 samples was the United States, Italy and Spain. T cells, B-cell-depleted T cells, or PBMCs provided the cDNA or gDNA that served as material.

Authors' processing steps: Reference gene primer amplification gave nucleated cell count estimates. Repertoires were generated with immunoSEQ multiplex PCR, while TCRdb's copy carries only in-frame clones and drops some. The DNA gave D and trimming, while V, J and clone size come from that table. The sample contains fewer than 350,000 clones, around four fifths of which appear only once. The chain joins TRBV19 to TRBJ1-2; tentatively, D is TRBD1 (6 bases). The sequence was collected from a woman in her forties or fifties with active or convalescent COVID-19. The sequenced sample consisted of peripheral blood. CDR3 region: CASTLQGPEGYTF. The CDR3 DNA is TGTGCCAGTACCCTTCAGGGGCCTGAGGGCTACACCTTC.